The rows below give T cell receptor beta chains drawn from one sample of a study of a mutant IDH1 vaccine in newly diagnosed glioma. Data came from immunoSEQ multiplex PCR; TCRdb stores just in-frame clones and leaves some out. The sample holds over 50,000 clones, just under 90% seen once. These receptors lack a known antigen. The source material was PBMCs, sampled from a glioma patient whose treatment included an IDH1 peptide vaccine. These receptors were taken from a woman aged 40 to 50 with glioma. The CDR3 runs from the conserved cysteine through the conserved F or W. Clone size is stated in some rows and not others, as once, few, many or a class when expanded.

.	16	TRBV5-4	TRBJ2-7	CASSPGLVQGAYEQYF
few	13	TRBV28	TRBJ2-7	CASTGTAPFEQYF
.	16	TRBV4-2	TRBJ2-5	CASSQATPTGAETQYF
once	15	TRBV6-5	TRBJ1-6	CASSYGGIRNSPLHF
.	12	TRBV7-9	TRBJ2-7	CASSPQLYEQYF
.	15	TRBV5-1	TRBJ2-5	CASSRKAGSQETQYF
once	14	TRBV19	TRBJ1-5	CASRGTGVNQPQHF
.	16	TRBV29-1	TRBJ2-6	CSAQSGGAPGANVLTF
.	15	TRBV6-5	TRBJ2-6	CASSWGQVEANVLTF
.	17	TRBV2	TRBJ2-5	CASRVFWTSGNQETQYF
.	13	TRBV30	TRBJ2-7	CAWSKQVSYEQYF
.	14	TRBV6-5	TRBJ2-2	CASSPADRAGELFF
.	16	TRBV5-1	TRBJ2-3	CASSAEPGLSTDTQYF
.	15	TRBV7-2	TRBJ1-3	CASSLEGTRGNTIYF
.	14	TRBV5-1	TRBJ1-3	CASSEEAFGNTIYF
.	15	TRBV6-6	TRBJ2-5	CASKSGTGGEETQYF
.	15	TRBV9	TRBJ1-1	CASSVEYGSNTEAFF
.	14	TRBV6-6	TRBJ2-7	CASRMDLNAYEQYF
.	14	TRBV4-2	TRBJ1-4	CASSRQTDNEKLFF
.	16	TRBV5-1	TRBJ2-7	CASSVRLGRSSYEQYF
.	15	TRBV5-4	TRBJ1-1	CASSLRGAENTEAFF
.	14	TRBV19	TRBJ2-5	CASKPDTVQETQYF
.	14	TRBV6-6	TRBJ1-4	CASRSGGINEKLFF
once	17	TRBV7-9	TRBJ2-7	CASSLASPLAGRNEQYF
.	14	TRBV6-5	TRBJ1-1	CASSYSRQNTEAFF
.	13	TRBV6-1	TRBJ1-6	CASSSSLVRTLHF
.	12	TRBV6-5	TRBJ1-6	CASGGNASPLHF
.	17	TRBV7-9	TRBJ2-3	CASSSRGGLAGTDTQYF
.	16	TRBV15	TRBJ2-3	CATSRGQGDRTDTQYF
few	14	TRBV6-6	TRBJ2-2	CASSSRGHTGELFF
.	15	TRBV4-1	TRBJ2-3	CASNIAGRDTDTQYF
.	11	TRBV6-5	TRBJ2-7	CASRTSGQQYF
.	19	TRBV7-2	TRBJ1-2	CASSPEGGVRRLSNYGYTF
.	15	TRBV4-1	TRBJ1-1	CASSQVPGQAIEAFF
.	14	TRBV18	TRBJ2-7	CASTRDRVSYEQYF
.	15	TRBV7-8	TRBJ2-7	CASSLARSGRYEQYF
.	14	TRBV30	TRBJ2-7	CALDSGTGGSEQYF
.	16	TRBV4-1	TRBJ2-2	CASSQAWGGNTGELFF
.	16	TRBV21-1	TRBJ1-4	CASSSTAGTGDEKLFF
.	14	TRBV18	TRBJ1-1	CASSPGGPNTEAFF
.	13	TRBV30	TRBJ2-7	CAWRSGGPYEQYF
.	20	TRBV4-1	TRBJ2-6	CASSQALLAGGPYGANVLTF
.	12	TRBV7-2	TRBJ2-3	CASSFVRDTQYF
.	14	TRBV18	TRBJ2-3	CASSGTGYTDTQYF
.	14	TRBV10-2	TRBJ2-3	CASTSGRAQDTQYF
.	10	TRBV6-1	TRBJ2-2	CASRARELFF
.	14	TRBV4-3	TRBJ2-2	CASSQGLATGELFF